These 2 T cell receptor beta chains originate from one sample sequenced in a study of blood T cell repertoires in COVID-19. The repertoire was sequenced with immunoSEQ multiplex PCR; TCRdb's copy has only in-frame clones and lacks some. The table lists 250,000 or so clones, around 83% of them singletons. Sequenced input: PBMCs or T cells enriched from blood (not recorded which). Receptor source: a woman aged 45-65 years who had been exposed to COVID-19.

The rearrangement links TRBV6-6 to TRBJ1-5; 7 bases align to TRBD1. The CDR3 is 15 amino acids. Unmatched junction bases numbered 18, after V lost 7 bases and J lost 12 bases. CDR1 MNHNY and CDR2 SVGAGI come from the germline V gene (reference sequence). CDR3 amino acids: CASTMLRDSGLLQHF. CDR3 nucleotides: TGTGCCAGCACTATGCTCCGGGACAGCGGGCTTCTCCAGCATTTT.

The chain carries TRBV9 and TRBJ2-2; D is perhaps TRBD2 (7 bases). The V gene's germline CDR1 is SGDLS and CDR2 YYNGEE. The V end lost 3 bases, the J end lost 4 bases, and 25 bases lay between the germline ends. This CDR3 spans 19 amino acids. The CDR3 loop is CASSALGGGLSLGTGELFF. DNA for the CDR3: TGTGCCAGCAGCGCCCTGGGGGGGGGCCTTTCTCTGGGCACCGGGGAGCTGTTTTTT.